This TCR beta chain derives from a study of T cell responses to AZD1222 COVID-19 vaccine. General observations from the study: There were repertoire samples only from the period after the peak T cell response.

The CDR3 length is 15 residues. Germline V CDR1 and CDR2: MNHEY, SVGEGT. Trimming at V came to 2 bases and at J to 2 bases, leaving 2 bases not matched to a gene. With respect to this clone: Its antigen is as yet unknown.

TCRdb keeps only in-frame clones here, not all; method: immunoSEQ multiplex PCR. This sample has more than 100,000 clones; around 92% occur once, and the top ten carry more than 13%. The origin of this receptor is an adult in good health. This rearrangement joins TRBV6-2 or TRBV6-3 to TRBJ1-2; TRBD1 agrees at 10 bases. The source material was peripheral blood, sampled on day 0 of AZD1222 vaccination. CDR3 amino acids: CASSYPGQGNYGYTF. Here the CDR3 DNA reads TGTGCCAGCAGTTACCCGGGACAGGGGAACTATGGCTACACCTTC.